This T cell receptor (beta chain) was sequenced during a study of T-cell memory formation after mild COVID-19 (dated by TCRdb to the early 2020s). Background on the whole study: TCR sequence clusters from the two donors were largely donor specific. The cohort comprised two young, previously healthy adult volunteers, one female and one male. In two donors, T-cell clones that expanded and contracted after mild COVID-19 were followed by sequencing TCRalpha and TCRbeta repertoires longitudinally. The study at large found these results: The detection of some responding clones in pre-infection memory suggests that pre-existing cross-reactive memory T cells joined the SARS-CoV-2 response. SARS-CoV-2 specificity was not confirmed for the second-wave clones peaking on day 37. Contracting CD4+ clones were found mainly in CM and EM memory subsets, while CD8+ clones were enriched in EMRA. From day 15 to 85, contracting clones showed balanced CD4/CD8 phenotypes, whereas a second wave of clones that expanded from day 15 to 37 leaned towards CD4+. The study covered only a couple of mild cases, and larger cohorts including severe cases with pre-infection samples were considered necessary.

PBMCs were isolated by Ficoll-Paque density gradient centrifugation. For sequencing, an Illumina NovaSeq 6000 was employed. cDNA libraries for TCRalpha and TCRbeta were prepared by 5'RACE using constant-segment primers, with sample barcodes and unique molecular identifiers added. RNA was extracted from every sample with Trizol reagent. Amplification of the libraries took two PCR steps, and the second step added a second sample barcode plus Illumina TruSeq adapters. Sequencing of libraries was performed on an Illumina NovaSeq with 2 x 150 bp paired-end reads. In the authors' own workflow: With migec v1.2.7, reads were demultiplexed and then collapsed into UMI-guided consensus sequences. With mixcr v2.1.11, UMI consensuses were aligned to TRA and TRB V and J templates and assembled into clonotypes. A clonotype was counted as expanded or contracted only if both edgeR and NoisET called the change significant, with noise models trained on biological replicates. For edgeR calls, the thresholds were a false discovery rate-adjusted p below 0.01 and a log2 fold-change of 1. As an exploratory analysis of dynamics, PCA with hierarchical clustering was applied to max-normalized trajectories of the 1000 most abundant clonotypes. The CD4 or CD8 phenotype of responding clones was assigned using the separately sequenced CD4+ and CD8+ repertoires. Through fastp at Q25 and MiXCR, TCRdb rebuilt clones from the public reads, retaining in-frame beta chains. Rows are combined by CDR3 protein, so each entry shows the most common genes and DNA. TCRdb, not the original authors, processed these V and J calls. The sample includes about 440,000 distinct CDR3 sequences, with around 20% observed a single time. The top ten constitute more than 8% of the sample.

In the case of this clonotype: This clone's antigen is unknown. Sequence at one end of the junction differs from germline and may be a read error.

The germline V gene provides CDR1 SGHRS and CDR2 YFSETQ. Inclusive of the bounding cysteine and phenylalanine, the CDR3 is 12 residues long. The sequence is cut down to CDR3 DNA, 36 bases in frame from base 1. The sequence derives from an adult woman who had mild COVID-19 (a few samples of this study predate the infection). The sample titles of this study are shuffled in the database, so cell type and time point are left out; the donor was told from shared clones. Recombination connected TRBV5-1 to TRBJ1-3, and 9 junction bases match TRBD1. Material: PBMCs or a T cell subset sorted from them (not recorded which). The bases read TGCGCCAGCCGCACCGGGACAGGGCCTCTGGATTTT. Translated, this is CASRTGTGPLDF.